This note documents a single T cell receptor (beta chain) sequence. The antigen remains undetermined. The CDR3 runs 15 residues. Unmatched junction bases numbered 9, after V lost 4 bases and J lost 6 bases. Germline-derived CDR1 and CDR2 are MGHRA and YSYEKL. The data are from a study of T-cell reconstitution after alpha-beta-depleted transplantation in children. Study-level results: After transplant, at about two months, alpha-beta T cells were reportedly derived from several hundred expanded graft clones. At one year after transplant, newly produced T cells mostly accounted for T-cell counts and diversity. Recipient T cells and thymic progenitors that survived were the source of the high TCRbeta diversity seen at day 60 in some patients.

Library preparation (for TCRbeta) was performed with unique molecular identifiers. TCRdb re-called the PCR reads through MiXCR, storing one row per CDR3 protein. The table has hundreds of thousands of distinct CDR3 sequences, approximately 14% seen once. The clonotype was recovered from a girl between 2 and 10 years old with congenital amegakaryocytic thrombocytopenia, due to receive a stem cell transplant. The gene calls are TRBV4-1 and TRBJ1-2; 9 nucleotides match TRBD1. This sample comprised PBMCs, obtained before TCRalphabeta/CD19-depleted stem cell transplant. CDR3 DNA sequence: TGCGCCAGCAGCCGGCCGCGACAGGGGGAGAATGGCTACACCTTC. Amino acid sequence: CASSRPRQGENGYTF.